What follows is one T cell receptor (beta chain) and its context. Its specificity is not known. This entry belongs to a study of cytomegalovirus exposure and HLA in healthy donors. Broader study findings: Analysis was performed later, and it showed HLA-associated TCR beta chains to be more clonally expanded than equally common others.

CDR3 length equals 17 residues. The germline gives CDR1 SNHLY, CDR2 FYNNEI. V was pared by 4 bases and J by 0 bases, with 5 bases of the junction left unmatched. It was with 60 Vbeta and 13 Jbeta primers that the PCR ran. The protocol was immunoSEQ multiplex PCR, while the TCRdb copy is restricted to in-frame clones and leaves out a portion. This repertoire shows some 130,000 clones, roughly 74% found once; its top ten account for approximately 5%. The chain recombines TRBV2 with TRBJ2-3; 12 positions match TRBD2. The TCR originated in a woman aged 45-65 years in good health and CMV-seropositive. Sequenced sample: PBMCs. The CDR3 bases are TGTGCCAGCAGTGCCAGGACTAGCGGGGTTAGCACAGATACGCAGTATTTT. Its protein product is CASSARTSGVSTDTQYF.